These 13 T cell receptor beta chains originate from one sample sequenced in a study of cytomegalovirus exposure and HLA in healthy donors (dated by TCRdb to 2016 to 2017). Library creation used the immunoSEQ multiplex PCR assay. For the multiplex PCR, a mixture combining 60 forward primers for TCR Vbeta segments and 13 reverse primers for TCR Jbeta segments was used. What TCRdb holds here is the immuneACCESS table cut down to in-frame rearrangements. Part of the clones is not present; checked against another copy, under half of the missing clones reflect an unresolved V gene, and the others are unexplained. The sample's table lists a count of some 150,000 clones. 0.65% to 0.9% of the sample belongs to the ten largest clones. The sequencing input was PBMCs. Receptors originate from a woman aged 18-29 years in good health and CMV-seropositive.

CDR3 in amino acids: CASRPGTGLMNTEAFF. The CDR3 DNA follows: TGTGCCAGTCGCCCCGGGACAGGGCTTATGAACACTGAAGCTTTCTTT. This chain links TRBV19 with TRBJ1-1; TRBD1 aligns across 9 bases. Germline V gives CDR1 LNHDA, CDR2 SQIVND (reference sequence). The CDR3 totals 16 residues. V dropped 8 bases and J dropped 0; count of bases not matched to a gene: 10.

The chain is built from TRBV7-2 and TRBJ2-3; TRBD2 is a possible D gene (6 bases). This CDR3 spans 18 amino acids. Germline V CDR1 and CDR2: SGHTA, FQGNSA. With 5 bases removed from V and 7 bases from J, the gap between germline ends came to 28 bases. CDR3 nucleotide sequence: TGTGCCAGCAGCCCTCGACTAGTCAAAACGGGCCGCCCAAATACGCAGTATTTT. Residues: CASSPRLVKTGRPNTQYF.

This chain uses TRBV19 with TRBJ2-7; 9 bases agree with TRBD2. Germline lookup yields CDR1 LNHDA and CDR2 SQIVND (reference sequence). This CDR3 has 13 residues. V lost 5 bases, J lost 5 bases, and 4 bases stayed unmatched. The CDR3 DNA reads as TGTGCCAGTAGTTCTAGCGGGGCAAACGAGCAGTACTTC. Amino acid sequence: CASSSSGANEQYF.

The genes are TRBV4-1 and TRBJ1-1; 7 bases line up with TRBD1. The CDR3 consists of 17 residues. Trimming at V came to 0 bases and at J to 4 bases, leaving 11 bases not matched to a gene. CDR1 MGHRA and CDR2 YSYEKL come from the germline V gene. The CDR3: CASSQENRGGLGTEAFF. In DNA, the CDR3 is TGCGCCAGCAGCCAAGAAAACCGAGGGGGCTTGGGCACTGAAGCTTTCTTT.

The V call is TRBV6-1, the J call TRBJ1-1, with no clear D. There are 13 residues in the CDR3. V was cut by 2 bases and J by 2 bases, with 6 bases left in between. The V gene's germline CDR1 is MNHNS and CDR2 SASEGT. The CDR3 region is CASSEQANTEAFF. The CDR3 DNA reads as TGTGCCAGCAGTGAACAGGCAAACACTGAAGCTTTCTTT.

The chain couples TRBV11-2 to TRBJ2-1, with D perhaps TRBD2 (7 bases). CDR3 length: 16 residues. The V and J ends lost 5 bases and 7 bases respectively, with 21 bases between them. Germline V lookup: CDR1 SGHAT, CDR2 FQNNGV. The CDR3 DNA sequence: TGTGCCAGCAGCGAAACTGCGGGGGCAATAGGGAATGAGCAGTTCTTC. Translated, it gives CASSETAGAIGNEQFF.

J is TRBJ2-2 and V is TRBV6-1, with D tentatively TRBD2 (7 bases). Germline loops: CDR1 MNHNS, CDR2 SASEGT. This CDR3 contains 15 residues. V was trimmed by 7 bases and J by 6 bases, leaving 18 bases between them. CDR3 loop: CASTRGRLLAGELFF. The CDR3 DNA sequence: TGTGCCAGCACGCGGGGGCGCTTACTCGCCGGGGAGCTGTTTTTT.

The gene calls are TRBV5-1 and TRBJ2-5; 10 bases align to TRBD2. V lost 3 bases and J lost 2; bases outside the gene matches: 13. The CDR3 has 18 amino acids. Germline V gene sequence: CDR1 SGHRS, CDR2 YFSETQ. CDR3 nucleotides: TGCGCCAGCAGCTCGACTCAAGCGGGAGGGCCCTCGCAAGAGACCCAGTACTTC. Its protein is CASSSTQAGGPSQETQYF.

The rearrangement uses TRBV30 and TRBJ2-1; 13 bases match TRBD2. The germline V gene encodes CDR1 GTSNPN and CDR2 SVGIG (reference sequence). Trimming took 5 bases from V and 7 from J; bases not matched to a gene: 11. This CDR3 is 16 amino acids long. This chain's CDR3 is CAWLGLAGRSGNEQFF. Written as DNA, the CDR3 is TGTGCCTGGTTGGGACTAGCGGGACGTTCTGGGAATGAGCAGTTCTTC.

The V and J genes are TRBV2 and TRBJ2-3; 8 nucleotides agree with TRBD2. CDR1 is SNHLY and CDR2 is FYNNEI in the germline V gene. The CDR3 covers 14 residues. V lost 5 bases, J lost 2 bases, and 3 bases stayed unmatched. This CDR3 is CASSLAGLTDTQYF. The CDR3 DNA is TGTGCCAGCAGTTTAGCGGGACTCACAGATACGCAGTATTTT.

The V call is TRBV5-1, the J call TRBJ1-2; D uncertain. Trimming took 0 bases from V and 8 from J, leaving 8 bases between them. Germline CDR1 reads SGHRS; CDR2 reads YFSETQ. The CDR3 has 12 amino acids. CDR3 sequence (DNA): TGCGCCAGCAGCTTGGGCCTCGGGGGCTACACCTTC. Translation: CASSLGLGGYTF.

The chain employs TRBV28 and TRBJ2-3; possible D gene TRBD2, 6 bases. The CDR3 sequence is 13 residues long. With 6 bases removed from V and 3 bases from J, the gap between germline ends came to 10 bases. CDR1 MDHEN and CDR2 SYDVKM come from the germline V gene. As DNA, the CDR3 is TGTGCCAGCAGACCCGGGGGAACAGATACGCAGTATTTT. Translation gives CASRPGGTDTQYF.

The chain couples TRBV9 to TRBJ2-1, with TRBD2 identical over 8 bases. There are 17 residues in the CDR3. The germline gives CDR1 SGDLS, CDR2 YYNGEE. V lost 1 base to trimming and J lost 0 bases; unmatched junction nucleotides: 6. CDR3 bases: TGTGCCAGCAGCGTAACAACCGGGACTAGCTCCTACAATGAGCAGTTCTTC. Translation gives CASSVTTGTSSYNEQFF.